The entry that follows covers one T cell receptor (beta chain) sequence. This entry comes from a study of blood T cell repertoires in COVID-19. Using immunoSEQ multiplex PCR, the repertoire was profiled, and TCRdb retains in-frame clones only, with some absent. Among 150,000 or so clones, approximately 82% were seen once, and the ten largest hold 15% to 20%. Losses at the gene ends were 8 bases for V and 6 bases for J; bases not matched to a gene: 9. In germline, CDR1 is SGHTA, CDR2 FQGTGA. The CDR3 loop spans 15 amino acids. The sample was PBMCs or T cells enriched from blood (not recorded which). This receptor was taken from a man aged 55 to 70 who had recovered from COVID-19. This chain links TRBV7-3 with TRBJ1-6; 8 nucleotides line up with TRBD1. The CDR3 nucleotides read TGTGCCAGCCCAACCCAGGGGGCCGGTAATTCACCCCTCCACTTT. This codes for CASPTQGAGNSPLHF.